Described below is a single TCR beta chain sequence and its context. The target antigen is unknown. CD4+ naive, central memory, regulatory and stem cell-like memory subsets were isolated by sorting on CD45RO/CCR7/CD25/CD127/CD95/CD27. The purity of all sorted populations exceeded 95%. The entry originates in a study of beta chain features in type 1 diabetes. The wider study: Cell yields, age and gender were similar between patients and healthy donors. Study-level findings and limits: For cells with high TCR expression, cDNA sequencing could yield over-representation. All four CD4+ subsets from Type 1 diabetes patients carried moderately but significantly shorter TCRB CDR3s.

All of the isolated RNA was reverse transcribed, so expressed TCRB transcripts were sequenced. Data came from immunoSEQ multiplex PCR; TCRdb stores just in-frame clones and leaves some out. The data hold about 370,000 clones, with over 8.5% observed a single time. The junction had 6 bases not matched to a gene; V was cut back by 5 bases and J by 4 bases. The V gene's germline CDR1 is GTSNPN and CDR2 SVGIG (reference sequence). The CDR3 has 13 residues. This sequence joins TRBV30 and TRBJ1-2, with TRBD1 matching 8 bases. The receptor was derived from a man younger than 40 with type 1 diabetes. Material for sequencing was central memory CD4+ T cells from blood. In DNA, the CDR3 is TGTGCCTGGGGTAGGGACAGGCCCTATGGCTACACCTTC. This translates into CAWGRDRPYGYTF. Drawing the rest from reference TRBV30 and TRBJ1-2, the complete variable domain is SQTIHQWPATLVQPVGSPLSLECTVEGTSNPNLYWYRQAAGRGLQLLFYSVGIGQISSEVPQNLSASRPQDRQFILSSKKLLLSDSGFYLCAWGRDRPYGYTFGSGTRLTVV.